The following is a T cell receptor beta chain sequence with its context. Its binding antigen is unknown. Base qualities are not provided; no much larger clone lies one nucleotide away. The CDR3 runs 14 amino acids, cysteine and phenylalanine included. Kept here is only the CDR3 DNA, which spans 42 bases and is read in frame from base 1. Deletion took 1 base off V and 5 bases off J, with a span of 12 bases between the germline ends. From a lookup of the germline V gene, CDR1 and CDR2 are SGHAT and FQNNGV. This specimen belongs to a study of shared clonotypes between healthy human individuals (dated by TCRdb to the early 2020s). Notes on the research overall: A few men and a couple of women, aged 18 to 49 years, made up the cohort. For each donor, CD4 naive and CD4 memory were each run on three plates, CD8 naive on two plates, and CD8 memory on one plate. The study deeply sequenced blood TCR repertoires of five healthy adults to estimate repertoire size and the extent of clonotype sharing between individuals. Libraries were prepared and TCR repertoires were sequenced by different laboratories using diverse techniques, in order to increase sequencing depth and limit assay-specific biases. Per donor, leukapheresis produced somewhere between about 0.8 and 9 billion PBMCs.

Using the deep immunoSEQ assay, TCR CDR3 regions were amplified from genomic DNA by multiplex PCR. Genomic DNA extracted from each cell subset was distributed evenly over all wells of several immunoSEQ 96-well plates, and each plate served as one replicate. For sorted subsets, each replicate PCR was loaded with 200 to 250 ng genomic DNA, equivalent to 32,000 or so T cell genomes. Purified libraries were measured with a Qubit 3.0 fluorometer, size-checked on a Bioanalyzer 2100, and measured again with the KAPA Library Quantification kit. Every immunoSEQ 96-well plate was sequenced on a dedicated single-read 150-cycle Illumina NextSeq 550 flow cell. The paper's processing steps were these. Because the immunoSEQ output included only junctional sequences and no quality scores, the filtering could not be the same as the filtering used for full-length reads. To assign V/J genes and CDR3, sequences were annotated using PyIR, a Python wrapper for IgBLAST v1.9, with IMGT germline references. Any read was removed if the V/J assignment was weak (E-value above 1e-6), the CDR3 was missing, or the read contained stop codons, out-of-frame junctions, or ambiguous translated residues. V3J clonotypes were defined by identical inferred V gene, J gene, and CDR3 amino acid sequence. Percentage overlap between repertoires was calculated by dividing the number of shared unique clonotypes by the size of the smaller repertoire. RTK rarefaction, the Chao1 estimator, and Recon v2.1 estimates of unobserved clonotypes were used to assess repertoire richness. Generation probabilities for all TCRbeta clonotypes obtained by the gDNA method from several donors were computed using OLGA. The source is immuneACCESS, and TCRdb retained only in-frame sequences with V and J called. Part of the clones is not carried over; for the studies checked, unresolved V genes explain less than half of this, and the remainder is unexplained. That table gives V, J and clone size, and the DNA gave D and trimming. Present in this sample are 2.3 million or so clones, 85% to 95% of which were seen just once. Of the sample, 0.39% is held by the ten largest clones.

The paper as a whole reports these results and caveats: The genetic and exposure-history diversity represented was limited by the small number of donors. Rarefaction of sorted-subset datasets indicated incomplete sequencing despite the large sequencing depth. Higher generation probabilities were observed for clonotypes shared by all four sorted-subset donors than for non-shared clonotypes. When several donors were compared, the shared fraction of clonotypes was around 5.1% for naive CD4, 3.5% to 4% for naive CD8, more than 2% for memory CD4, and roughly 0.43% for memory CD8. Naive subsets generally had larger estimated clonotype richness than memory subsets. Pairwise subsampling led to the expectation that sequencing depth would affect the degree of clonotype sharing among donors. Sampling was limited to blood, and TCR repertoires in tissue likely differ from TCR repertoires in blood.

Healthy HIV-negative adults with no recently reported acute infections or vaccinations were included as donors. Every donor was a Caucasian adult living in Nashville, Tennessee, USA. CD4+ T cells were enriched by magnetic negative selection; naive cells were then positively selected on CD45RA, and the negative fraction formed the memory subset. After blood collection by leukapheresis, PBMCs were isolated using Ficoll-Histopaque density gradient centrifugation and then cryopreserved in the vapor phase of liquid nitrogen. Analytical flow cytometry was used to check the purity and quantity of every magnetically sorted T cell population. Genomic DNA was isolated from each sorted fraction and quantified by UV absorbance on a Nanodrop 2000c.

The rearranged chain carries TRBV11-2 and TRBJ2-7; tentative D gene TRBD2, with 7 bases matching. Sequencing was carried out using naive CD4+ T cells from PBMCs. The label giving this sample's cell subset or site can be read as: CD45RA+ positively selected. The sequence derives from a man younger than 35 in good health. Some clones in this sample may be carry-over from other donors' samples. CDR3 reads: CASSLVGGGNEQYF. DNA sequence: TGTGCCAGCAGCTTAGTAGGGGGAGGGAACGAGCAGTACTTC.